Given below is one TCR beta chain in context. This CDR3 spans 14 amino acids. After removal of 1 base from V and 9 bases from J, the junction contained 6 bases not matched to a gene. Germline V gene lookup returns CDR1 SGHVS and CDR2 FNYEAQ. This entry comes from a study of technical replicates of blood from several donors. Here immunoSEQ multiplex PCR was the method, and the copy in TCRdb shows in-frame clones only, minus some. The profile shows approximately 84,000 clones, roughly 98% of them singletons. This chain uses TRBV7-6 with TRBJ1-5; 7 bases fit TRBD1. Sequenced material: T cells isolated from PBMCs. This clonotype originated in a human donor in good health. The CDR3 loop is CASSLEGQQSPQHF. CDR3 sequence (DNA): TGTGCCAGCAGCTTAGAGGGACAGCAATCGCCCCAGCATTTT. The whole variable domain, remainder taken from reference TRBV7-6 and TRBJ1-5, is GAGVSQSPRYKVTKRGQDVALRCDPISGHVSLYWYRQALGQGPEFLTYFNYEAQQDKSGLPNDRFSAERPEGSISTLTIQRTEQRDSAMYRCASSLEGQQSPQHFGDGTRLSIL.